The sequence of this T cell receptor (beta chain) was determined in a study of T cells after yellow fever vaccination. The germline V and J ends were trimmed by 6 bases and 3 bases, with 21 bases remaining between them. In germline, CDR1 is MNHEY, CDR2 SVGEGT. The CDR3 runs 16 residues. Whole-study findings and limits: After the booster, about 95% of CD4 and about 90% of CD8 primary-response clones were re-detected.

This clonotype was seen only a few times. What it binds is not known. In making TCR cDNA, 5'RACE template switching added a universal primer site and UMIs to it. TCRdb called the 5' RACE reads again in MiXCR, with one record for every CDR3 protein. The table has some 500,000 distinct CDR3 sequences, about 13% seen once. The material sequenced was PBMCs, taken on the day of the yellow fever booster vaccination. This sequence was found in a man in his thirties or forties who received the YFV17D yellow fever vaccine. V and J are TRBV6-2 or TRBV6-3 and TRBJ2-7; perhaps TRBD1 as D (6 bases). The CDR3 reads CASRYMGTGKGYEQYF. In DNA, the CDR3 is TGTGCCAGCAGATACATGGGTACAGGGAAGGGCTACGAGCAGTACTTC.